This TCR beta chain derives from a study of T-cell reconstitution after alpha-beta-depleted transplantation in children. V was pared by 4 bases and J by 4 bases, with 12 bases between. The CDR3 runs to 15 residues. Germline V gene sequence: CDR1 SGHRS, CDR2 YFSETQ. Unique molecular identifiers tagged the TCRbeta library. MiXCR, run by TCRdb on the PCR reads, gives a single entry per CDR3 protein. Here the sample spans around 440,000 distinct CDR3 sequences, over 9.5% being singletons. This clonotype was observed many times. Source: PBMCs, taken before TCRalphabeta/CD19-depleted stem cell transplant. V is TRBV5-1 and J is TRBJ1-6, with D tentatively TRBD1 (5 bases). This clonotype originated in a child younger than 10 with inherited bone marrow failure, due to receive a stem cell transplant. CDR3 amino acids: CASSGGTFYNSPLHF. The CDR3 region has the DNA TGCGCCAGCAGCGGTGGGACCTTTTATAATTCACCCCTCCACTTT.